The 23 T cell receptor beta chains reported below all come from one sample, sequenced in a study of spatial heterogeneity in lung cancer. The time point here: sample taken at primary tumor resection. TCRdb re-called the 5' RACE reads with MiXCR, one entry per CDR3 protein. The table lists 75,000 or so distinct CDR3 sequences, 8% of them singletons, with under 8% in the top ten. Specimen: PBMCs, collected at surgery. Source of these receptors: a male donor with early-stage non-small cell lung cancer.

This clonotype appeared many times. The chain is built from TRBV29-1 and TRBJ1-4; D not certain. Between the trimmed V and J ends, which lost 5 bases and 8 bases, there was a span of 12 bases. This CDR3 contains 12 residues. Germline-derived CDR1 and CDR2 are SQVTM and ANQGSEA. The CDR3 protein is CSVLTGLEKLFF. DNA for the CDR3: TGCAGCGTTTTGACGGGGTTGGAAAAACTGTTTTTT.

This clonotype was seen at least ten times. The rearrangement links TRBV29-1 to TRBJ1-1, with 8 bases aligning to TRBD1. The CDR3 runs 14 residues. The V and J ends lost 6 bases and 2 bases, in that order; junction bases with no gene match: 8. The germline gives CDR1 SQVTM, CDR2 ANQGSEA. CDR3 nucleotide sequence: TGCAGCGTCTTTTTGGGGACAGGCAACACTGAAGCTTTCTTT. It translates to CSVFLGTGNTEAFF.

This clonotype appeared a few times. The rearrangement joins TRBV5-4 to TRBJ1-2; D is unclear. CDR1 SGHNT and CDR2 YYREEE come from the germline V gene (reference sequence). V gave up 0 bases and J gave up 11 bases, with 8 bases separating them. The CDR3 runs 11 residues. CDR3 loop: CASSLGAEYTF. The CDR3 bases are TGTGCCAGCAGCTTGGGGGCGGAGTACACCTTC. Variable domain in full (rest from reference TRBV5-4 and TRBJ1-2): ETGVTQSPTHLIKTRGQQVTLRCSSQSGHNTVSWYQQALGQGPQFIFQYYREEENGRGNFPPRFSGLQFPNYSSELNVNALELDDSALYLCASSLGAEYTFGSGTRLTVV.

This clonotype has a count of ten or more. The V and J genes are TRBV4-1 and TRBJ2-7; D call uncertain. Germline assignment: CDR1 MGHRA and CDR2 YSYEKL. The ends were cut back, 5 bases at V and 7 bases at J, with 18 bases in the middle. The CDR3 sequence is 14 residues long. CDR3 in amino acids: CASSYPGRRAEQYF. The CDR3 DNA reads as TGCGCCAGCAGCTATCCCGGCCGCCGAGCGGAGCAGTACTTC.

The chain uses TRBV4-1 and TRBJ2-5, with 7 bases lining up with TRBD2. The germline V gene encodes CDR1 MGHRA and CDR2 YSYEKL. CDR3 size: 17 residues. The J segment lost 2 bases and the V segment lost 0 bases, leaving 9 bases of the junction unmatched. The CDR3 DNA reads TGCGCCAGCAGCCAAGATCCCTCGGGAGGCCTTCAAGAGACCCAGTACTTC. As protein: CASSQDPSGGLQETQYF.

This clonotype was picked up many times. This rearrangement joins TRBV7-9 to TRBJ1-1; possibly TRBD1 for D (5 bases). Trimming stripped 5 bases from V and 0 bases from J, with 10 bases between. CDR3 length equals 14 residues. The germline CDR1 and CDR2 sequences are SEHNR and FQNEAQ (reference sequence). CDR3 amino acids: CASSAGRLNTEAFF. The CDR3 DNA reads TGTGCCAGCAGCGCGGGACGGTTGAACACTGAAGCTTTCTTT. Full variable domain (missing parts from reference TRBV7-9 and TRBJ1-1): DTGVSQNPRHKITKRGQNVTFRCDPISEHNRLYWYRQTLGQGPEFLTYFQNEAQLEKSRLLSDRFSAERPKGSFSTLEIQRTEQGDSAMYLCASSAGRLNTEAFFGQGTRLTVV.

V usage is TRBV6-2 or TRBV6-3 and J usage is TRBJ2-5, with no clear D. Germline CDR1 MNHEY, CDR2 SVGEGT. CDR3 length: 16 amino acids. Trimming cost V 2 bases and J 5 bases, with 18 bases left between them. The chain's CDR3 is CASSYGPATVRETQYF. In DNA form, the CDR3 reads TGTGCCAGCAGTTACGGACCAGCCACAGTCCGGGAGACCCAGTACTTC.

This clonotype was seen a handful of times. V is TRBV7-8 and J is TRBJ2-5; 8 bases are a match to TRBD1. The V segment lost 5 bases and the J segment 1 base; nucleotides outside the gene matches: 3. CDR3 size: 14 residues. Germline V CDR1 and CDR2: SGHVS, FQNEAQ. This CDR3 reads CASSVTGGQETQYF. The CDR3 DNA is TGTGCCAGCAGCGTAACAGGGGGCCAAGAGACCCAGTACTTC.

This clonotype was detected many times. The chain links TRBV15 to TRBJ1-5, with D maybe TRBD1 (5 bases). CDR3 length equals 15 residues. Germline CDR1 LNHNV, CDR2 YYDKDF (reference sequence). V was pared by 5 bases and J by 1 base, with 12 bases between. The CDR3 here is CATSAGTESNQPQHF. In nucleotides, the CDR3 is TGTGCCACCAGCGCCGGGACTGAGAGCAATCAGCCCCAGCATTTT.

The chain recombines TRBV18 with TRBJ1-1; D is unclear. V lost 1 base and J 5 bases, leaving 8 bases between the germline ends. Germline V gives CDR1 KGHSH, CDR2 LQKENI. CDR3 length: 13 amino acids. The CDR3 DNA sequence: TGTGCCAGCTCACCACAGGGAACGACTGAAGCTTTCTTT. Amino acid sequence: CASSPQGTTEAFF.

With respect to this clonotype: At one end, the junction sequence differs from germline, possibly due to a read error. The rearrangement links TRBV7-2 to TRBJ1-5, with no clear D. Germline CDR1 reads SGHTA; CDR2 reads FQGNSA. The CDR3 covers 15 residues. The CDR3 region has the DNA TGTGCCAGCAGCCCCTTGCTGGGAAGCATTCAGCCCCAGCATTTT. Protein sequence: CASSPLLGSIQPQHF.

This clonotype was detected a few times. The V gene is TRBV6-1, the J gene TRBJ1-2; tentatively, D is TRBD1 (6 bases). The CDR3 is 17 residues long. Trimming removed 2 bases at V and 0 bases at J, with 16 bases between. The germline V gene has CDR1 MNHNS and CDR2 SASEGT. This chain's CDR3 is CASSEYWWGRANYGYTF. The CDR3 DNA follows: TGTGCCAGCAGTGAATACTGGTGGGGGCGAGCTAACTATGGCTACACCTTC.

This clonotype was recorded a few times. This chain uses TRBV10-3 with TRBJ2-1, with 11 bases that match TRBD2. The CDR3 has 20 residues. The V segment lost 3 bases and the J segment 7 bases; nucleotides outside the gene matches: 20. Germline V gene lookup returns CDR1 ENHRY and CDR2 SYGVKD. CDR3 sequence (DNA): TGTGCCATCAGTGATGTCAGGGGCCCCCGGGGTCCTAGCGGGAGGAATGAGCAGTTCTTC. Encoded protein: CAISDVRGPRGPSGRNEQFF.

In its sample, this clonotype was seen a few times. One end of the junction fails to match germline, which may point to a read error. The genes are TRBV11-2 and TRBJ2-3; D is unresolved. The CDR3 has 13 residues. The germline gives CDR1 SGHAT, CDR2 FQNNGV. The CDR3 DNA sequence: TGTGTCAGCTCGGCTCGGACCACAGATACGCAGTATTTT. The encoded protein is CVSSARTTDTQYF.

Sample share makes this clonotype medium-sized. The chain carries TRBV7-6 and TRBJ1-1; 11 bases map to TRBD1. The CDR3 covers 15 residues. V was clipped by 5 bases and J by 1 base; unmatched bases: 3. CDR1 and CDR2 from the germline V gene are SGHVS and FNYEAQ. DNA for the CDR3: TGTGCCAGCAGCCTAGGACAGGGGGCGAACACTGAAGCTTTCTTT. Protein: CASSLGQGANTEAFF. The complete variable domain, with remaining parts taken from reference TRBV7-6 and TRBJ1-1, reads GAGVSQSPRYKVTKRGQDVALRCDPISGHVSLYWYRQALGQGPEFLTYFNYEAQQDKSGLPNDRFSAERPEGSISTLTIQRTEQRDSAMYRCASSLGQGANTEAFFGQGTRLTVV.

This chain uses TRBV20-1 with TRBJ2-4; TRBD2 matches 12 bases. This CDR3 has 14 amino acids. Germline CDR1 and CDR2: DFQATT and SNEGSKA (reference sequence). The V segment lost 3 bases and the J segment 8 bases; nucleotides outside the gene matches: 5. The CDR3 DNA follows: TGCAGTGCTAGGGCTCGACTAGCGGGAGACATTCAGTACTTC. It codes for CSARARLAGDIQYF.

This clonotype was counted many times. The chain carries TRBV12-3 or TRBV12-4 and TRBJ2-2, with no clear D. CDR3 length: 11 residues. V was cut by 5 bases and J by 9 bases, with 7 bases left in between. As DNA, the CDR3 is TGTGCCAGCAGTAAATCTTGGGAGCTGTTTTTT. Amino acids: CASSKSWELFF.

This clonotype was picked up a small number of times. The CDR3: CATRTGGSPLHF. Here the CDR3 DNA reads TGTGCCACCCGGACAGGAGGATCACCCCTCCACTTT. The gene calls are TRBV12-3 or TRBV12-4 and TRBJ1-6; 7 bases are shared with TRBD1. The CDR3 contains 12 residues. Trimming took 10 bases from V and 10 from J; bases not matched to a gene: 7.

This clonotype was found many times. The CDR3 loop is CAISLPSSYNEQFF. Here the CDR3 DNA reads TGTGCCATCAGTCTCCCGAGCTCCTACAATGAGCAGTTCTTC. The V gene is TRBV10-3, the J gene TRBJ2-1, with D unclear. The CDR3 covers 14 residues. V lost 5 bases and J lost 0, with 8 bases in between. Germline-derived CDR1 and CDR2 are ENHRY and SYGVKD.

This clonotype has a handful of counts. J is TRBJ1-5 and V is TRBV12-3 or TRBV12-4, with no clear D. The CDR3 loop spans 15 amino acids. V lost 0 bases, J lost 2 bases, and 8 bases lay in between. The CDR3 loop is CASSLAVGGNQPQHF. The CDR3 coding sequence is TGTGCCAGCAGTTTAGCGGTTGGGGGCAATCAGCCCCAGCATTTT.

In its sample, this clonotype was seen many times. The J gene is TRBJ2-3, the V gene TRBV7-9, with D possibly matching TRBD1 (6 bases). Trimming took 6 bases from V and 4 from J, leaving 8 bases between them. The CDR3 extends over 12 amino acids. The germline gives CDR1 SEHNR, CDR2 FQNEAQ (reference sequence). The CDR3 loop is CASSHRADTQYF. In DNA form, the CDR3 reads TGTGCCAGCAGTCACAGGGCAGATACGCAGTATTTT.

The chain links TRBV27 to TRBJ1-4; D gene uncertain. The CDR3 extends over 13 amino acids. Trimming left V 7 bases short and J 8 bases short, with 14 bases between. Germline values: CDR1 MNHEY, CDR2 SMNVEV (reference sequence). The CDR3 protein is CASTLVRGEKLFF. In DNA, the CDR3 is TGTGCCAGCACCCTAGTACGTGGAGAAAAACTGTTTTTT.

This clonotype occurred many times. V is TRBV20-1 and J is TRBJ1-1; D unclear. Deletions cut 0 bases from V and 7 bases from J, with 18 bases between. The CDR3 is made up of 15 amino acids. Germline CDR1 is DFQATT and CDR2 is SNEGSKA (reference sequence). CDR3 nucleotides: TGCAGTGCTAGAGATCCGGGAATTGGATGGGGTGAAGCTTTCTTT. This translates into CSARDPGIGWGEAFF.